Detailed here is one T cell receptor (beta chain). Its antigen is as yet unknown. At one end the junction does not follow the germline gene, possibly because of a read error. The length of the CDR3 is 10 residues. The data belong to a study of T cell responses to AZD1222 COVID-19 vaccine. General study findings and limits: Without day 14 samples, only post-peak T cell repertoires were studied.

Pooled together were second doses at about 4 or about 12 weeks. Clones were sequenced by immunoSEQ multiplex PCR, and TCRdb holds only the in-frame ones, with some missing. The sample holds approximately 200,000 clones, about nine tenths seen once. Sample: peripheral blood, taken 28 days after the second AZD1222 dose. V usage is TRBV12-3 or TRBV12-4 and J usage is TRBJ2-3, with D tentatively TRBD1 or TRBD2 (5 bases each). The TCR originated in an adult who received the AZD1222 COVID-19 vaccine. This CDR3 reads CASSRDPLNF. DNA for the CDR3: TGTGCCAGCAGCCGGGACCCTTTGAATTTT.